The next 25 T cell receptor beta chains were all read from a single sample in a study of T cells in Graves' hyperthyroidism and ophthalmopathy. TCR beta CDR3 regions were amplified from RNA. First-round RT-PCR with HTBI primers amplified the TCR CDR3 region. Each CDR3 protein gets one entry after TCRdb re-called the multiplex PCR reads with MiXCR. Of approximately 720,000 distinct CDR3 sequences in the sample, under 20% were seen once. The sequenced sample consisted of blood. The receptor source for this set is a woman aged 45-65 years with Graves' hyperthyroidism that later progressed to Graves' ophthalmopathy.

This clonotype was observed a few times. V and J are TRBV7-9 and TRBJ2-1; the D is unclear. This CDR3 has 14 amino acids. Looked up from germline, CDR1 is SEHNR and CDR2 is FQNEAQ (reference sequence). V dropped 3 bases and J dropped 2 bases, with 8 bases sitting between them. CDR3 sequence: CASSFVGTYNEQFF. The DNA for the CDR3 is TGTGCCAGCAGCTTCGTCGGCACCTACAATGAGCAGTTCTTC.

The chain is built from TRBV19 and TRBJ2-2; D may be TRBD2 (6 bases). The germline V gene has CDR1 LNHDA and CDR2 SQIVND (reference sequence). Trimming shortened V by 7 bases and J by 3 bases, and 12 bases separated the two germline ends. The CDR3 loop spans 14 amino acids. CDR3 in DNA: TGTGCCAGTAATCGGGGGAGAGACACCGGGGAGCTGTTTTTT. The encoded protein is CASNRGRDTGELFF.

The chain couples TRBV30 to TRBJ1-6; D ambiguous. Germline assignment: CDR1 GTSNPN and CDR2 SVGIG (reference sequence). With 2 bases removed from V and 7 bases from J, the gap between germline ends came to 15 bases. This CDR3 is built from 15 residues. The CDR3 region has the DNA TGTGCCTGGAGTTTAACCGAGATTCGGAATTCACCCCTCCACTTT. Its protein is CAWSLTEIRNSPLHF.

The chain has TRBV4-1 and TRBJ1-1; unclear D gene. Trimming shortened V by 0 bases and J by 0 bases, and 8 bases separated the two germline ends. Germline CDR1 reads MGHRA; CDR2 reads YSYEKL. The CDR3 runs 15 residues. CDR3 in amino acids: CASSQEEDLNTEAFF. The CDR3 DNA reads TGCGCCAGCAGCCAAGAGGAGGACTTGAACACTGAAGCTTTCTTT.

The chain employs TRBV19 and TRBJ1-6, with D possibly being TRBD1 (6 bases). CDR1 LNHDA and CDR2 SQIVND come from the germline V gene (reference sequence). The CDR3 sequence is 15 residues long. Trimming took 6 bases from V and 5 from J, leaving 14 bases between them. CDR3 residues: CASSPGAGDNSPLHF. The CDR3 nucleotides read TGTGCCAGTAGCCCCGGGGCAGGGGATAATTCACCCCTCCACTTT.

There are a few counts of this clonotype. The chain carries TRBV12-5 and TRBJ1-2; D unclear. V dropped 5 bases and J dropped 8 bases, with 15 bases sitting between them. The length of the CDR3 is 13 residues. The germline V gene has CDR1 LGHNT and CDR2 FRNRAP. The CDR3 loop reads CASGLSGISGYTF. The CDR3 coding sequence is TGTGCTAGTGGTCTGTCGGGGATCAGCGGCTACACCTTC.

The chain combines TRBV24-1 with TRBJ1-1, with D uncertain. Germline V gene sequence: CDR1 KGHDR, CDR2 SFDVKD. V lost 6 bases, J lost 6 bases, and 7 bases lay in between. The CDR3 sequence is 11 residues long. The CDR3 sequence: CATSLGAEAFF. The CDR3, as DNA: TGTGCCACCAGTCTCGGGGCTGAAGCTTTCTTT.

This clonotype was picked up many times. The gene calls are TRBV5-1 and TRBJ2-5; no definite D call. The CDR3 sequence is 13 residues long. Trimming pared 2 bases from V and 4 bases from J, leaving 9 bases between. CDR1 is SGHRS and CDR2 is YFSETQ in the germline V gene. Written as DNA, the CDR3 is TGCGCCAGCAGCTTTGGTTCAGGAGAGACCCAGTACTTC. Amino acid sequence: CASSFGSGETQYF. Full variable domain (outside the CDR3, taken from reference TRBV5-1 and TRBJ2-5): KAGVTQTPRYLIKTRGQQVTLSCSPISGHRSVSWYQQTPGQGLQFLFEYFSETQRNKGNFPGRFSGRQFSNSRSEMNVSTLELGDSALYLCASSFGSGETQYFGPGTRLLVL.

The rearrangement joins TRBV7-2 to TRBJ2-7, with TRBD1 as a possible D gene (6 bases). Germline CDR1 is SGHTA and CDR2 is FQGNSA. V dropped 5 bases and J dropped 4 bases, with 12 bases sitting between them. The CDR3 length is 13 residues. The CDR3 here is CASSKDRSYEQYF. CDR3 DNA sequence: TGTGCCAGCAGCAAGGACAGAAGTTACGAGCAGTACTTC.

In its sample, this clonotype was seen many times. This chain uses TRBV11-2 with TRBJ1-4; possibly TRBD1 for D (6 bases). Per germline, CDR1 SGHAT and CDR2 FQNNGV. Trimming took off 6 bases at V and 8 bases at J, with 16 bases between the two ends. The CDR3 sequence is 14 residues long. The CDR3: CASRTDSWEEKLFF. Here the CDR3 DNA reads TGTGCCAGCAGGACGGACAGTTGGGAGGAAAAACTGTTTTTT. Drawing the rest from reference TRBV11-2 and TRBJ1-4, the complete variable domain is EAGVAQSPRYKIIEKRQSVAFWCNPISGHATLYWYQQILGQGPKLLIQFQNNGVVDDSQLPKDRFSAERLKGVDSTLKIQPAKLEDSAVYLCASRTDSWEEKLFFGSGTQLSVL.

V gene TRBV5-1 combines with J gene TRBJ1-6, with TRBD1 identical over 10 bases. Losses at the gene ends were 2 bases for V and 0 bases for J; bases not matched to a gene: 14. The germline CDR1 and CDR2 sequences are SGHRS and YFSETQ. The CDR3 loop spans 21 amino acids. CDR3 in amino acids: CASSLDRGHPNASSYNSPLHF. In DNA form, the CDR3 reads TGCGCCAGCAGCTTAGACAGGGGGCATCCTAACGCGAGCTCCTATAATTCACCCCTCCACTTT.

This chain joins TRBV7-9 and TRBJ1-1; D is undetermined. CDR3 size: 13 residues. Trimming pared 3 bases from V and 6 bases from J, leaving 11 bases between. Germline V gene lookup returns CDR1 SEHNR and CDR2 FQNEAQ (reference sequence). The CDR3 region is CASSLGLQAEAFF. The DNA of the CDR3 is TGTGCCAGCAGCTTGGGTCTGCAGGCTGAAGCTTTCTTT.

The chain is built from TRBV14 and TRBJ2-1, with 11 nucleotides matching TRBD2. Per germline, CDR1 SGHDN and CDR2 FVKESK. The CDR3 runs to 16 residues. Germline trimming cut 5 bases from V and 4 bases from J; bases unmatched to any gene: 7. CDR3 coding DNA: TGTGCCAGCAGCAAAAAGACTAGCGGGACATACAATGAGCAGTTCTTC. This translates into CASSKKTSGTYNEQFF.

This sequence joins TRBV10-3 and TRBJ2-3; 11 nucleotides agree with TRBD2. With 7 bases clipped from V and 0 bases from J, the junction kept 9 bases outside the gene matches. The CDR3 is 17 amino acids. Looked up from germline, CDR1 is ENHRY and CDR2 is SYGVKD. The CDR3 coding sequence is TGTGCCATCAAACCGCTAGCGGGGGGTCTAAGCACAGATACGCAGTATTTT. Translation gives CAIKPLAGGLSTDTQYF.

This clonotype was recorded at least ten times. In nucleotides, the CDR3 is TGTGCCAGCAGTTTATTGGGACAGGGGATTACTGAAGCTTTCTTT. Encoded protein: CASSLLGQGITEAFF. The rearrangement links TRBV12-3 or TRBV12-4 to TRBJ1-1; 10 nucleotides match TRBD1. This CDR3 has 15 residues. V lost 2 bases, J lost 5 bases, and 5 bases stayed unmatched.

The CDR3 sequence: CASSLRGNNYGYTF. The CDR3 coding sequence is TGTGCCAGCAGCTTACGGGGGAATAACTATGGCTACACCTTC. This chain links TRBV5-5 with TRBJ1-2; D is possibly TRBD1 (5 bases). The germline CDR1 and CDR2 sequences are SGHKS and YYEKEE (reference sequence). The CDR3 runs 14 residues. Deletions cut 2 bases from V and 1 base from J, with 9 bases between.

Concerning this clonotype itself: A much larger clone lies a single base off, so this may be a read error. CDR3: CASSLGRASGQQYF. In nucleotides, the CDR3 is TGCGCCAGCAGCTTGGGGAGGGCTTCGGGCCAGCAGTACTTC. J is TRBJ2-7 and V is TRBV5-5; 7 bases are a match to TRBD2. The CDR3 runs to 14 residues. The germline CDR1 and CDR2 sequences are SGHKS and YYEKEE (reference sequence).

V gene TRBV14 combines with J gene TRBJ1-1, with D unclear. There are 13 residues in the CDR3. Per germline, CDR1 SGHDN and CDR2 FVKESK. The ends were cut back, 4 bases at V and 4 bases at J, with 10 bases in the middle. DNA of the CDR3: TGTGCCAGCAGCCGAGACCCTTTCACTGAAGCTTTCTTT. This translates into CASSRDPFTEAFF. Using reference TRBV14 and TRBJ1-1 for the parts outside the CDR3, the full variable domain is EAGVTQFPSHSVIEKGQTVTLRCDPISGHDNLYWYRRVMGKEIKFLLHFVKESKQDESGMPNNRFLAERTGGTYSTLKVQPAELEDSGVYFCASSRDPFTEAFFGQGTRLTVV.

This clonotype has a count of ten or more. The gene calls are TRBV5-1 and TRBJ1-1, with D hard to call. Trimming shortened V by 1 base and J by 2 bases, and 6 bases separated the two germline ends. Germline CDR1 is SGHRS and CDR2 is YFSETQ. The CDR3 length is 13 residues. The DNA for the CDR3 is TGCGCCAGCAGCTTGAGGAGCAACACTGAAGCTTTCTTT. This encodes CASSLRSNTEAFF.

This clonotype showed up just a few times. For the CDR3, the DNA is TGCAGTGCTAGTAGGCTAGTCTCCACCGGGGAGCTGTTTTTT. This translates into CSASRLVSTGELFF. V gene TRBV20-1 combines with J gene TRBJ2-2; D unresolved. The CDR3 covers 14 residues. Trimming took 3 bases from V and 4 from J, leaving 12 bases between them. The germline V gene encodes CDR1 DFQATT and CDR2 SNEGSKA (reference sequence).

This clonotype was detected many times. The chain uses TRBV5-1 and TRBJ2-3; 8 bases align to TRBD2. V was clipped by 4 bases and J by 8 bases; unmatched bases: 6. CDR1 and CDR2 (germline): SGHRS, YFSETQ. The CDR3 contains 13 residues. CDR3 DNA: TGCGCCAGCAGCCTGGATAGCGGGGCTACGCAGTATTTT. This encodes CASSLDSGATQYF.

The chain has TRBV14 and TRBJ1-1, with TRBD1 identical over 7 bases. This CDR3 spans 17 amino acids. After removal of 4 bases from V and 0 bases from J, the junction contained 11 bases not matched to a gene. The germline V gene has CDR1 SGHDN and CDR2 FVKESK. CDR3 in amino acids: CASSPPIHRGMNTEAFF. The CDR3 DNA sequence: TGTGCCAGCAGCCCCCCTATACACAGGGGAATGAACACTGAAGCTTTCTTT.

V is TRBV6-1 and J is TRBJ1-6, with a possible D match to TRBD1 (5 bases). Germline loops: CDR1 MNHNS, CDR2 SASEGT. The CDR3 contains 15 residues. Trimming removed 0 bases at V and 9 bases at J, with 12 bases between. The CDR3 DNA reads TGTGCCAGCAGTGAAGCCCCATGGGACGTTTCACCCCTCCACTTT. Encoded protein: CASSEAPWDVSPLHF.

Comment on this clonotype: This may stem from a read error, because a much larger clone lies one nucleotide away. The chain joins TRBV2 to TRBJ2-7; weak D call: TRBD1 (6 bases). The CDR3 loop spans 16 amino acids. Germline V gene sequence: CDR1 SNHLY, CDR2 FYNNEI. CDR3 sequence (DNA): TGTGCCAGCAGTGAAGCTCCAGGCACAGGGAGCTACGGGCAGTACTTC. Translation: CASSEAPGTGSYGQYF.

The rearrangement uses TRBV27 and TRBJ2-2; unclear D gene. Germline values: CDR1 MNHEY, CDR2 SMNVEV (reference sequence). The V gene lost 4 bases and the J gene lost 5 bases, with 8 bases spanning the gap. This CDR3 is built from 13 residues. CDR3 coding DNA: TGTGCCAGCAGTTGGGGATGGACCGGGGAGCTGTTTTTT. This translates into CASSWGWTGELFF.